This T cell receptor beta chain was retrieved from a study of T cell responses to AZD1222 COVID-19 vaccine. Assay used: immunoSEQ multiplex PCR; TCRdb lists only in-frame clones, some missing. The sample lists around 130,000 clones, more than 90% occurring once. Study observations and caveats: The study reported that nearly half of spike-specific TCRs target unmutated variant regions. Spike was spanned by vaccine-associated CD4 TCRs, which were dominant at 160-218 and 743-854. Clonal diversity may have been underestimated, and the donors were mostly white British, with more females than males.

About this clone: Its cognate antigen is unknown.

Second doses that came at about 4 or about 12 weeks were put together. This CDR3 spans 12 amino acids. Germline lookup yields CDR1 SGHNT and CDR2 YENEEA. Trimming left V 5 bases short and J 4 bases short, with 8 bases between. The TCR comes from an adult who received the AZD1222 COVID-19 vaccine. The source material was peripheral blood, sampled 28 days after the second AZD1222 dose. V and J are TRBV11-3 and TRBJ2-5, with D uncertain. The DNA of the CDR3 is TGTGCCAGCAGCCCCTCGGGAGAGACCCAGTACTTC. Its protein product is CASSPSGETQYF.